Following are 2 T cell receptor beta chains from one sample sequenced in a study of cytomegalovirus exposure and HLA in healthy donors. Both 60 Vbeta primers and 13 Jbeta primers went into the PCR. Method: immunoSEQ multiplex PCR; TCRdb's copy keeps in-frame clones and lacks some. The repertoire table contains approximately 75,000 clones. The sequenced sample was PBMCs. The receptors derive from a middle-aged man in good health and CMV-seronegative.

J is TRBJ1-4 and V is TRBV4-3; a possible D gene is TRBD1 (5 bases). CDR3 length equals 15 residues. V was pared by 4 bases and J by 7 bases, with 16 bases between. Germline loops: CDR1 LGHNA, CDR2 YSLEER. The CDR3 loop is CASSLVDGGSEKLFF. CDR3 DNA: TGCGCCAGCAGCCTTGTAGACGGGGGTAGTGAAAAACTGTTTTTT.

V gene TRBV5-1 combines with J gene TRBJ2-1; no clear D gene. Trimming took off 3 bases at V and 9 bases at J, with 13 bases between the two ends. This CDR3 is built from 13 residues. Germline V gene data show CDR1 as SGHRS and CDR2 as YFSETQ. CDR3 sequence (DNA): TGCGCCAGCAGCTCCATAGAACGCGGTGAGCAGTTCTTC. Translated: CASSSIERGEQFF.